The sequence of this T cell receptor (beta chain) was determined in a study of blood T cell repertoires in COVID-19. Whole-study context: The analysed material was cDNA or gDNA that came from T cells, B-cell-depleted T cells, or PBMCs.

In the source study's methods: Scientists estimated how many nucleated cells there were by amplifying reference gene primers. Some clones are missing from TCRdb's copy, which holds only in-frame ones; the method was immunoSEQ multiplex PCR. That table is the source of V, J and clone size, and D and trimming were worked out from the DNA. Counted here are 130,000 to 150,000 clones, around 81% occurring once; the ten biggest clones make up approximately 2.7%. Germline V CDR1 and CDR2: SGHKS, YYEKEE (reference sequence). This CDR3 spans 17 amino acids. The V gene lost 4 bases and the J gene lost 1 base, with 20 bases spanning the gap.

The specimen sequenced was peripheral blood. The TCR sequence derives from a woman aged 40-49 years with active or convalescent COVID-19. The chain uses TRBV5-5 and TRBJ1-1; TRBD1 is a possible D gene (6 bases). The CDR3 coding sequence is TGTGCCAGCAGCCACCCGGGCCTACAGGGTGGGAACACTGAAGCTTTCTTT. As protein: CASSHPGLQGGNTEAFF.